Listed here are 15 T cell receptor beta chains from one sample, sequenced in a study of blood T cell repertoires in COVID-19. The data were produced by immunoSEQ multiplex PCR, yet TCRdb's version contains in-frame clones alone and is incomplete. The repertoire has a few hundred thousand clones, more than 70% of them found once; the top ten carry over 9%. Sequenced sample: peripheral blood. The receptors come from a man older than 75 with acute or convalescent COVID-19.

The CDR3 protein is CASSTRTGYQETQYF. CDR3 DNA sequence: TGTGCCAGCAGTACCCGGACAGGCTACCAAGAGACCCAGTACTTC. This rearrangement joins TRBV28 to TRBJ2-5; TRBD1 agrees at 7 bases. V lost 5 bases, J lost 0 bases, and 6 bases stayed unmatched. The CDR3 extends over 15 amino acids. Germline V gives CDR1 MDHEN, CDR2 SYDVKM.

CDR3 amino acids: CASSKGLAASTDTQYF. CDR3 in DNA: TGTGCCAGTAGTAAGGGCCTAGCGGCTAGCACAGATACGCAGTATTTT. The V and J genes are TRBV19 and TRBJ2-3, with 7 bases identical to TRBD2. CDR1 and CDR2 from the germline V gene are LNHDA and SQIVND (reference sequence). V shed 4 bases and J 0 bases; nucleotides not matched to a gene: 7. This CDR3 region has 16 residues. The complete variable domain, with remaining parts taken from reference TRBV19 and TRBJ2-3, reads DGGITQSPKYLFRKEGQNVTLSCEQNLNHDAMYWYRQDPGQGLRLIYYSQIVNDFQKGDIAEGYSVSREKKESFPLTVTSAQKNPTAFYLCASSKGLAASTDTQYFGPGTRLTVL.

This clone was picked up a small number of times. The chain couples TRBV19 to TRBJ1-1, with a possible D match to TRBD1 (6 bases). The V gene lost 5 bases and the J gene lost 0 bases, with 13 bases spanning the gap. Germline loops: CDR1 LNHDA, CDR2 SQIVND (reference sequence). The CDR3 has 15 amino acids. CDR3 amino acids: CASSPITGMNTEAFF. CDR3 coding DNA: TGTGCCAGTAGTCCAATTACAGGGATGAACACTGAAGCTTTCTTT. The whole variable domain, remainder taken from reference TRBV19 and TRBJ1-1, is DGGITQSPKYLFRKEGQNVTLSCEQNLNHDAMYWYRQDPGQGLRLIYYSQIVNDFQKGDIAEGYSVSREKKESFPLTVTSAQKNPTAFYLCASSPITGMNTEAFFGQGTRLTVV.

This clone was observed a single time. This chain uses TRBV28 with TRBJ1-5, with D possibly TRBD1 on 5 matching bases. CDR1 is MDHEN, CDR2 SYDVKM, per germline. CDR3 length: 13 residues. The germline V and J ends were trimmed by 3 bases and 8 bases, with 11 bases remaining between them. The CDR3 nucleotides read TGTGCCAGCAGTTTGGGGGGAAGAAAGCCCCAGCATTTT. It encodes CASSLGGRKPQHF.

This CDR3 reads CASSPLKTGELFF. In nucleotides, the CDR3 is TGTGCCAGCAGTCCACTCAAGACCGGGGAGCTGTTTTTT. The V call is TRBV12-3 or TRBV12-4, the J call TRBJ2-2; D gene unclear. There are 13 residues in the CDR3. Trimming cost V 5 bases and J 5 bases, with 9 bases left between them.

This clone was seen only once. The chain is built from TRBV29-1 and TRBJ2-1; D possibly corresponds to TRBD1 (5 bases). This CDR3 spans 11 amino acids. Trimming took 4 bases from V and 12 from J, leaving 13 bases between them. Germline CDR1 is SQVTM and CDR2 is ANQGSEA. Here the CDR3 DNA reads TGCAGCGTTGGGGGCCCGTCAGGGCAGTTCTTC. Amino acid sequence: CSVGGPSGQFF.

CDR3 loop: CATRSTEGPPGSMSGNTIYF. The CDR3 DNA reads TGTGCCACCCGGTCCACCGAGGGCCCTCCTGGTAGTATGAGTGGAAACACCATATATTTT. The chain is built from TRBV24-1 and TRBJ1-3; D is unresolved. Trimming cost V 9 bases and J 3 bases, with 32 bases left between them. This CDR3 region has 20 residues. Germline assignment: CDR1 KGHDR and CDR2 SFDVKD.

This rearrangement joins TRBV12-3 or TRBV12-4 to TRBJ2-7, with TRBD1 identical over 8 bases. V trimming: 6 bases; J trimming: 5 bases; junction bases outside the gene matches: 6. CDR3 length: 13 residues. The CDR3 here is CASSTGQGHEQYF. The CDR3 DNA reads as TGTGCCAGCAGCACAGGACAGGGCCACGAGCAGTACTTC.

The chain has TRBV2 and TRBJ1-3; 7 bases map to TRBD1. Unmatched junction bases numbered 3, after V lost 1 base and J lost 0 bases. In germline, CDR1 is SNHLY, CDR2 FYNNEI. CDR3 length: 16 residues. CDR3 sequence: CASSEGTGVSGNTIYF. As DNA, the CDR3 is TGTGCCAGCAGTGAAGGAACAGGGGTCTCTGGAAACACCATATATTTT.

The V gene is TRBV6-5, the J gene TRBJ1-3, with D perhaps matching TRBD1 (5 bases). CDR3 length equals 16 residues. Germline assignment: CDR1 MNHEY and CDR2 SVGAGI. V was shortened by 4 bases and J by 0 bases, with 13 bases between the two germline ends. CDR3 sequence reads: CASSFTLQASGNTIYF. The DNA of the CDR3 is TGTGCCAGCAGTTTTACTTTACAGGCCTCTGGAAACACCATATATTTT.

The V call is TRBV18, the J call TRBJ1-4; possibly TRBD1 for D (6 bases). This CDR3 is 14 amino acids long. V was pared by 1 base and J by 3 bases, with 6 bases between. CDR1 and CDR2 (germline): KGHSH, LQKENI. The CDR3 spells CASSPRQANEKLFF. CDR3 bases: TGTGCCAGCTCACCACGACAGGCTAATGAAAAACTGTTTTTT.

This sequence joins TRBV3-1 (or the pseudogene TRBV3-2) and TRBJ1-2; D remains ambiguous. Trimming removed 4 bases at V and 2 bases at J, with 14 bases between. The CDR3 has 15 residues. The germline V gene has CDR1 LGHDT and CDR2 YNNKEL (reference sequence). This CDR3 reads CASSPRTAVNYGYTF. CDR3 DNA sequence: TGTGCCAGCAGCCCCAGAACCGCGGTAAACTATGGCTACACCTTC.

CDR3 in DNA: TGCGCCAGCAGCCAATCCATGATGCCCGGGACAGATACGCAGTATTTT. It specifies CASSQSMMPGTDTQYF. The chain links TRBV4-1 to TRBJ2-3; the D is unclear. The CDR3 totals 16 residues. Germline V gene lookup returns CDR1 MGHRA and CDR2 YSYEKL. The V end lost 2 bases, the J end lost 3 bases, and 15 bases lay between the germline ends.

V and J are TRBV27 and TRBJ1-5, with TRBD1 as a possible D gene (6 bases). The germline V and J ends were trimmed by 2 bases and 3 bases, with 11 bases remaining between them. The V gene's germline CDR1 is MNHEY and CDR2 SMNVEV (reference sequence). The CDR3 has 15 residues. This chain's CDR3 is CASSLKTGLNQPQHF. The CDR3 bases are TGTGCCAGCAGTTTAAAGACAGGTCTCAATCAGCCCCAGCATTTT.

The V and J genes are TRBV6-5 and TRBJ1-1, with D perhaps matching TRBD1 (6 bases). CDR1 and CDR2 (germline): MNHEY, SVGAGI. The CDR3 runs to 14 residues. V lost 2 bases and J 1 base, leaving 8 bases between the germline ends. The CDR3 DNA sequence: TGTGCCAGCAGTTACGCAGGGGAGAACACTGAAGCTTTCTTT. Protein product: CASSYAGENTEAFF.